This T cell receptor (beta chain) was identified during a study of CD8+CD57+ T cells in acquired aplastic anemia. Turning to this clonotype: One junction end does not reproduce the germline sequence, and a read error may be involved.

CDR3 size: 12 residues. The V gene's germline CDR1 is DFQATT and CDR2 SNEGSKA (reference sequence). In patients chosen for sequencing, flow cytometry had shown CD8+CD57+ cell expansion. No therapy was given to patients before blood sampling. The study profiled TCR beta VDJ and CDR3 using genomic DNA as template. TCRdb independently ran MiXCR on the reads; one entry per CDR3 protein. The sample includes some 92,000 distinct CDR3 sequences, 55% to 80% seen only once; the top ten take approximately 60%. This TCR came from a human donor with aplastic anemia. The chain links TRBV20-1 to TRBJ2-5, with D possibly being TRBD2 (6 bases). The sequenced sample was sorted CD4+, CD8+, or CD8+CD57+ T cells (not recorded which) from PBMCs. This chain's CDR3 is CSARDWGETRYF. Here the CDR3 DNA reads TGCAGTGCTAGAGATTGGGGGGAGACCCGGTACTTC.